This T cell receptor (beta chain) was retrieved from a study of beta chain features in type 1 diabetes. Study-wide results and limits: TCRB CDR3s from Type 1 diabetes patients were moderately but significantly shorter in all four CD4+ subsets.

From germline, CDR1 is MGHDK and CDR2 SYGVNS. V lost 6 bases to trimming and J lost 5 bases, with 19 bases between them. CDR3 size: 15 residues. This clone was counted between two and nine times. Its antigen is undetermined. Investigators reverse transcribed all isolated RNA, so they sequenced expressed TCRB transcripts. Assay used: immunoSEQ multiplex PCR; TCRdb lists only in-frame clones, some missing. The data hold some 330,000 clones, with around 12% observed a single time. The TCR comes from a woman aged 18-29 years with type 1 diabetes. This chain connects TRBV25-1 to TRBJ1-1; unclear D gene. The sample was naive CD4+ T cells from blood. The CDR3 loop is CASSHAGWRGTEAFF. The CDR3, as DNA: TGTGCCAGCAGCCACGCGGGGTGGAGAGGAACTGAAGCTTTCTTT.